The TCR beta chain described here comes from a study of cytomegalovirus exposure and HLA in healthy donors. Points from the study as a whole: Earlier results showed most TCR beta V segments being productive about 90% or about 30% of the time. In vitro checks showed that a few CMV-associated chains really do target CMV antigens.

Details on this clone: Its antigen remains unknown.

Primers included in the PCR were 60 Vbeta and 13 Jbeta primers. Only in-frame clones appear in the TCRdb table, and some are missing; sequencing was by immunoSEQ multiplex PCR. The table has about 230,000 clones, 70% to 85% seen once; the top ten hold 2.5% to 3.5%. The CDR3 is made up of 13 amino acids. Germline CDR1 and CDR2: MDHEN and SYDVKM. V lost 6 bases and J lost 1, with 10 bases in between. This receptor was identified in a woman aged 55 to 70 in good health and CMV-seropositive. The gene calls are TRBV28 and TRBJ2-7, with D perhaps matching TRBD2 (6 bases). The material sequenced was PBMCs. CDR3 in amino acids: CASRLGRSYEQYF. The CDR3 DNA reads TGTGCCAGCAGATTAGGGAGGTCCTACGAGCAGTACTTC.